The 2 T cell receptor beta chains listed next were all sequenced from one sample in a study of blood T cell repertoires in COVID-19. Libraries were prepared by immunoSEQ multiplex PCR; TCRdb keeps only in-frame clonotypes and omits some of them. This table holds about 270,000 clones, over 75% found once. Sequencing input: peripheral blood. The receptors shown here come from a human donor in a cohort sampled during active COVID-19.

This chain joins TRBV28 and TRBJ1-5; no clear D. Germline CDR1 reads MDHEN; CDR2 reads SYDVKM. The CDR3 has 13 amino acids. Trimming cost V 6 bases and J 6 bases, with 12 bases left between them. The CDR3 spells CASSRLQAQPQHF. The CDR3 nucleotides read TGTGCCAGCAGCCGGCTGCAGGCTCAGCCCCAGCATTTT. The variable domain in full, completed from reference TRBV28 and TRBJ1-5, reads DVKVTQSSRYLVKRTGEKVFLECVQDMDHENMFWYRQDPGLGLRLIYFSYDVKMKEKGDIPEGYSVSREKKERFSLILESASTNQTSMYLCASSRLQAQPQHFGDGTRLSIL.

This chain uses TRBV7-2 with TRBJ2-7, with TRBD2 as a possible D gene (6 bases). V was pared by 0 bases and J by 2 bases, with 14 bases between. Germline assignment: CDR1 SGHTA and CDR2 FQGNSA. This CDR3 has 16 amino acids. CDR3 coding DNA: TGTGCCAGCAGCTTAGCGCAAGGGTGGGGGGCCTACGAGCAGTACTTC. Its protein is CASSLAQGWGAYEQYF. Based on the CDR3 plus reference TRBV7-2 and TRBJ2-7, the full variable domain is GAGVSQSPSNKVTEKGKDVELRCDPISGHTALYWYRQSLGQGLEFLIYFQGNSAPDKSGLPSDRFSAERTGGSVSTLTIQRTQQEDSAVYLCASSLAQGWGAYEQYFGPGTRLTVT.